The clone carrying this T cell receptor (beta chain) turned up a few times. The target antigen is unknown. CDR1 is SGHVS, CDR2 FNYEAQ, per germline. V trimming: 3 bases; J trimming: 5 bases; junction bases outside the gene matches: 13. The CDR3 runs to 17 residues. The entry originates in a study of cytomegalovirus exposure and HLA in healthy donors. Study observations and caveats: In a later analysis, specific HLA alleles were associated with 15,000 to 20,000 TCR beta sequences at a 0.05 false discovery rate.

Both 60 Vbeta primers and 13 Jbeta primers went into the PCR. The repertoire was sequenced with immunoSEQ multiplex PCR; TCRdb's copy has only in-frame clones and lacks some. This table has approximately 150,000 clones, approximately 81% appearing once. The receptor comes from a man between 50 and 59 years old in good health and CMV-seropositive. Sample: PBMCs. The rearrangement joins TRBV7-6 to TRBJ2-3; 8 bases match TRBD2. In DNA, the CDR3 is TGTGCCAGCAGCTTCTGGGCGGGAGGAGGAGCGGGAGATACGCAGTATTTT. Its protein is CASSFWAGGGAGDTQYF.